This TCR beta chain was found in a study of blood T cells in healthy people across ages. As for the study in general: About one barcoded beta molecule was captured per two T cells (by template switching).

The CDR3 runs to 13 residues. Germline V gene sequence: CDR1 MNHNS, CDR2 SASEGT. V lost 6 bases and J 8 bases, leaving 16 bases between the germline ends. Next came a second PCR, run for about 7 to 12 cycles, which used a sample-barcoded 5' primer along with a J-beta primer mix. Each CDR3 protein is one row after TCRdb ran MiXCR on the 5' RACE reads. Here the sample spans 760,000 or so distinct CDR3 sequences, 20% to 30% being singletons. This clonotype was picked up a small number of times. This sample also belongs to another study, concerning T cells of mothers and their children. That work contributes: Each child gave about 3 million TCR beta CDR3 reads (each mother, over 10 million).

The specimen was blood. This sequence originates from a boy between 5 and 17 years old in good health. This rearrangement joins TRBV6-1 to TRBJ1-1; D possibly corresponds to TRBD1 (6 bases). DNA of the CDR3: TGTGCCAGCAGGCAAAGGGGGGGGACGGAAGCTTTCTTT. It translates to CASRQRGGTEAFF.